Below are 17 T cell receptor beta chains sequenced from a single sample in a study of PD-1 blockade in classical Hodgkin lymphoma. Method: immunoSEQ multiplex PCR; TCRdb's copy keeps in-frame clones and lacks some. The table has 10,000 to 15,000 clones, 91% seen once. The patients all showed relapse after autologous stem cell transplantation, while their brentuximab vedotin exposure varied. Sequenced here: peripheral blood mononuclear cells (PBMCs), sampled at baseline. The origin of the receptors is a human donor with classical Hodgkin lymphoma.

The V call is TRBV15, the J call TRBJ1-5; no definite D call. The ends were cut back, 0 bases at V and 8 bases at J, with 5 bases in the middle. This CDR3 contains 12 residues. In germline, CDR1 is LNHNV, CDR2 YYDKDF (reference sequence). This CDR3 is CATSREYKPQHF. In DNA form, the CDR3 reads TGTGCCACCAGCAGAGAATATAAGCCCCAGCATTTT. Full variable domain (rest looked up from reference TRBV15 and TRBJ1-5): DAMVIQNPRYQVTQFGKPVTLSCSQTLNHNVMYWYQQKSSQAPKLLFHYYDKDFNNEADTPDNFQSRRPNTSFCFLDIRSPGLGDTAMYLCATSREYKPQHFGDGTRLSIL.

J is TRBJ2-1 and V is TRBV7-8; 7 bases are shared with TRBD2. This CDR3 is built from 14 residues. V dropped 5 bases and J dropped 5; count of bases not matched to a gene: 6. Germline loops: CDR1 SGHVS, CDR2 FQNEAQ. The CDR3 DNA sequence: TGTGCCAGCAGCCCTGCGGGGGTCGACAATGAGCAGTTCTTC. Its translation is CASSPAGVDNEQFF.

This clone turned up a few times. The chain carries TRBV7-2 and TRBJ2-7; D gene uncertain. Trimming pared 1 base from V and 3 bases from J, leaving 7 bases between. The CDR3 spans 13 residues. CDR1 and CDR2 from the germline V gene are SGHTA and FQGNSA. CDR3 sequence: CASSLETDYEQYF. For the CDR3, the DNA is TGTGCCAGCAGCTTAGAAACTGACTACGAGCAGTACTTC.

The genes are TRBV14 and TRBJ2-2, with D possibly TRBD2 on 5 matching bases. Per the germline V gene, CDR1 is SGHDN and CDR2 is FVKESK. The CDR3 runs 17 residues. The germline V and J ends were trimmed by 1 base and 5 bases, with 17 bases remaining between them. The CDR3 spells CASSQADRVGVTGELFF. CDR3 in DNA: TGTGCCAGCAGCCAAGCGGATCGTGTGGGAGTTACCGGGGAGCTGTTTTTT. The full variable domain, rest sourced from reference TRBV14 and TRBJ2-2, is EAGVTQFPSHSVIEKGQTVTLRCDPISGHDNLYWYRRVMGKEIKFLLHFVKESKQDESGMPNNRFLAERTGGTYSTLKVQPAELEDSGVYFCASSQADRVGVTGELFFGEGSRLTVL.

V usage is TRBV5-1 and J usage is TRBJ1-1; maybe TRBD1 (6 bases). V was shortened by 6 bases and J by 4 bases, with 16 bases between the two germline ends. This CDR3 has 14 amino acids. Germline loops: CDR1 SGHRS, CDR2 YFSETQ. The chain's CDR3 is CASKQGTGGTEAFF. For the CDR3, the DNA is TGCGCCAGCAAACAGGGTACGGGAGGCACTGAAGCTTTCTTT.

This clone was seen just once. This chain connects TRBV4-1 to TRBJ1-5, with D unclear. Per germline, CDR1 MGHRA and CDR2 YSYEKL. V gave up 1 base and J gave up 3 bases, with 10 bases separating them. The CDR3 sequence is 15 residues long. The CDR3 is CASSQVPRDNQPQHF. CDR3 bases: TGCGCCAGCAGCCAAGTCCCCAGAGACAATCAGCCCCAGCATTTT.

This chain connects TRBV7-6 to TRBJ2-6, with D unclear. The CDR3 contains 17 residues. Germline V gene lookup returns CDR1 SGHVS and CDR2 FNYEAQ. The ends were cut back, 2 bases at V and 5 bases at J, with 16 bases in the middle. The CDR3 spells CASSLYASQSRANVLTF. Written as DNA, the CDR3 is TGTGCCAGCAGCTTATATGCCTCACAAAGTCGGGCCAACGTCCTGACTTTC.

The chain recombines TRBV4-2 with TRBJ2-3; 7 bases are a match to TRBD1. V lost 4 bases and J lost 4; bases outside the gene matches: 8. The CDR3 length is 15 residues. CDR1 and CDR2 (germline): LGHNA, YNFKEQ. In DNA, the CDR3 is TGTGCCAGCAGCCGGACAGGAGGAAGCGCAGATACGCAGTATTTT. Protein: CASSRTGGSADTQYF.

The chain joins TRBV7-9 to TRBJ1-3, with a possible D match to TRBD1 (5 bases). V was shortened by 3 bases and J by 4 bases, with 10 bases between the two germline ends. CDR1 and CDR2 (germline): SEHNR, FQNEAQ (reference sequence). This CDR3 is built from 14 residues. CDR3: CASSFSGGGNTIYF. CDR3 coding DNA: TGTGCCAGCAGCTTCTCCGGGGGGGGAAACACCATATATTTT.

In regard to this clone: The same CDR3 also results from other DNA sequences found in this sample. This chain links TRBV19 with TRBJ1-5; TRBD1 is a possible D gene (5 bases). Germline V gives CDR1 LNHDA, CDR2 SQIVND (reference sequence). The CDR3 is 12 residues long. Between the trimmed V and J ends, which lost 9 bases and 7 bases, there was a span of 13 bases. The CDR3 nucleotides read TGTGCCAGCAGCGACAGAATCCAGCCCCAGCATTTT. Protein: CASSDRIQPQHF.

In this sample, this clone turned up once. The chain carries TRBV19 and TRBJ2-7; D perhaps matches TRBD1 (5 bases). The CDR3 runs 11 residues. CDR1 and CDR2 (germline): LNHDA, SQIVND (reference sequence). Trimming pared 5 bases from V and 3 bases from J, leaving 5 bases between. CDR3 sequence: CASSQGYEQYF. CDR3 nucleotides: TGTGCCAGTAGTCAGGGCTACGAGCAGTACTTC.

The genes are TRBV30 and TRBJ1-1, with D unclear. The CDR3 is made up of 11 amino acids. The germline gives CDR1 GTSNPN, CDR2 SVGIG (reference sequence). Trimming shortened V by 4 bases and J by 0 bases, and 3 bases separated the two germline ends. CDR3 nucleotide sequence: TGTGCCTGGAAACTGAACACTGAAGCTTTCTTT. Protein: CAWKLNTEAFF.

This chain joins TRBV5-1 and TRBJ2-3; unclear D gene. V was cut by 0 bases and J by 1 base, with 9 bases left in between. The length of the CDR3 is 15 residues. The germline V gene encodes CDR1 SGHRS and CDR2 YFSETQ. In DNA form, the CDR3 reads TGCGCCAGCAGCTTGGATCCTACCCGCACAGATACGCAGTATTTT. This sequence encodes CASSLDPTRTDTQYF.

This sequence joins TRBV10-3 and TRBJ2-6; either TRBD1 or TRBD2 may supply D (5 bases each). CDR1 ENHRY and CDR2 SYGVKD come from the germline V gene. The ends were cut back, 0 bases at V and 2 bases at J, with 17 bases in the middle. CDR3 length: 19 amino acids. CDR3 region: CAISESRSGRRTGANVLTF. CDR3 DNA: TGTGCCATCAGTGAGTCTCGATCAGGGAGAAGGACTGGGGCCAACGTCCTGACTTTC.

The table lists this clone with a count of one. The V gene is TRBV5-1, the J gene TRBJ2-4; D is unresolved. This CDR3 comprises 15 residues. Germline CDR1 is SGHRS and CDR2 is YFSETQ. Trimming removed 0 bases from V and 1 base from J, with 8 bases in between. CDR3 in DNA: TGCGCCAGCAGCTTGGAGAGCTGGGCCAAAAACATTCAGTACTTC. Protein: CASSLESWAKNIQYF.

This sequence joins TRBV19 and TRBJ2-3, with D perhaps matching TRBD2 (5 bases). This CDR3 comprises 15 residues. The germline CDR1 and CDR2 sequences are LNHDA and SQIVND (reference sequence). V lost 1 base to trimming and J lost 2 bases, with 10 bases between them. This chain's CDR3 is CASSIAPRDTDTQYF. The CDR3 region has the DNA TGTGCCAGTAGTATAGCCCCCCGGGACACAGATACGCAGTATTTT.

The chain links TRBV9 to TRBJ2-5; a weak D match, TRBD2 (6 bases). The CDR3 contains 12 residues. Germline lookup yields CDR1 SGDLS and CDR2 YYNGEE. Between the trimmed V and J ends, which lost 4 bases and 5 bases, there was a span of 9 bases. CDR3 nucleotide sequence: TGTGCCAGCAGCTCGGGGGTGGAGACCCAGTACTTC. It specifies CASSSGVETQYF.